The 26 T cell receptor beta chains below all came from one sample that was sequenced in a study of cytotoxic CD8 clonotypes in ibrutinib-treated CLL. Sequenced by immunoSEQ multiplex PCR; TCRdb stores in-frame clones only, minus some. The sample shows around 77,000 clones, more than 70% of them seen only once. The sample in question was PBMCs, obtained at disease progression, from a patient treated with ibrutinib. These receptors all come from a human donor with chronic lymphocytic leukemia.

The chain couples TRBV6-5 to TRBJ2-7; no clear D. The CDR3 totals 13 residues. Germline lookup yields CDR1 MNHEY and CDR2 SVGAGI. V was pared by 6 bases and J by 3 bases, with 12 bases between. The CDR3 bases are TGTGCCAGCAGAACAACTTGGGGCTACGAGCAGTACTTC. This codes for CASRTTWGYEQYF.

The chain joins TRBV30 to TRBJ1-5, with D possibly TRBD1 on 5 matching bases. This CDR3 is 15 amino acids long. V lost 0 bases, J lost 9 bases, and 18 bases lay in between. Looked up from germline, CDR1 is GTSNPN and CDR2 is SVGIG (reference sequence). The CDR3 sequence: CAWSVSGTAGPPQHF. In DNA form, the CDR3 reads TGTGCCTGGAGTGTAAGTGGGACTGCGGGGCCGCCCCAGCATTTT.

The chain joins TRBV5-1 to TRBJ1-5; no reliable D call. Trimming stripped 0 bases from V and 5 bases from J, with 9 bases between. The CDR3 is 14 amino acids. The V gene's germline CDR1 is SGHRS and CDR2 YFSETQ. In DNA form, the CDR3 reads TGCGCCAGCAGCTTGGCGGGTGAACATCAGCCCCAGCATTTT. This sequence encodes CASSLAGEHQPQHF.

The chain couples TRBV21-1 to TRBJ2-7; the table assigns TRBD2, which was not confirmed against the DNA. TRBV21-1 is described as a pseudogene. The CDR3 has 13 amino acids. CDR3 nucleotide sequence: TGTGCCAGCAGCGGGGAGAAACACTACGAGCAGTACTTC. It translates to CASSGEKHYEQYF.

The CDR3 coding sequence is TGTGCCAGCAGCCCGGACAGGGGGGGCTATGGCTACACCTTC. Protein sequence: CASSPDRGGYGYTF. The V and J genes are TRBV9 and TRBJ1-2; TRBD1 matches 10 bases. Germline CDR1 SGDLS, CDR2 YYNGEE. The CDR3 loop spans 14 amino acids. V lost 4 bases and J lost 4; bases outside the gene matches: 4.

The chain joins TRBV4-1 to TRBJ1-4; perhaps TRBD1 as D (5 bases). The germline CDR1 and CDR2 sequences are MGHRA and YSYEKL. V lost 5 bases and J 8 bases, leaving 30 bases between the germline ends. This CDR3 has 19 amino acids. This CDR3 reads CASSVSGQGKSVLEEKLFF. The DNA for the CDR3 is TGCGCCAGCAGCGTATCCGGGCAGGGTAAGAGTGTATTAGAGGAAAAACTGTTTTTT.

The chain uses TRBV11-3 and TRBJ1-1; D not certain. Germline assignment: CDR1 SGHNT and CDR2 YENEEA. V was trimmed by 5 bases and J by 3 bases, leaving 22 bases between them. This CDR3 comprises 17 residues. CDR3 in DNA: TGTGCCAGCAGCCCTGCCCTGGTACGGCGTAGGTACACTGAAGCTTTCTTT. Translating gives CASSPALVRRRYTEAFF.

The rearrangement uses TRBV5-1 and TRBJ1-2; possibly TRBD1 for D (5 bases). Germline V gene lookup returns CDR1 SGHRS and CDR2 YFSETQ. V lost 6 bases to trimming and J lost 7 bases, with 19 bases between them. This CDR3 is 14 amino acids long. CDR3 in DNA: TGCGCCAGCATGCCGCAGGGCGCCGTAGGTGGCTACACCTTC. Its translation is CASMPQGAVGGYTF.

This clone has only one observation. This chain uses TRBV2 with TRBJ2-7, with unresolved D. CDR1 is SNHLY, CDR2 FYNNEI, per germline. This CDR3 is 12 amino acids long. V was shortened by 4 bases and J by 3 bases, with 7 bases between the two germline ends. CDR3 protein: CASSVVSYEQYF. CDR3 bases: TGTGCCAGCAGTGTGGTCAGCTACGAGCAGTACTTC.

The V gene is TRBV28, the J gene TRBJ1-5, with TRBD1 identical over 8 bases. The J segment lost 6 bases and the V segment lost 6 bases, leaving 10 bases of the junction unmatched. From germline, CDR1 is MDHEN and CDR2 SYDVKM. The CDR3 runs 15 residues. This chain's CDR3 is CASRGPGGYFQPQHF. The CDR3 DNA follows: TGTGCCAGCAGGGGACCAGGGGGCTATTTTCAGCCCCAGCATTTT.

The chain is built from TRBV6-5 and TRBJ2-5, with no clear D. CDR1 is MNHEY and CDR2 is SVGAGI in the germline V gene. Trimming stripped 5 bases from V and 2 bases from J, with 6 bases between. CDR3 size: 12 residues. CDR3 DNA sequence: TGTGCCAGCAGTAAGCCGCAAGAGACCCAGTACTTC. Amino acid sequence: CASSKPQETQYF.

The chain uses TRBV7-2 and TRBJ1-2; the D gene is possibly TRBD1 (6 bases). This CDR3 comprises 14 residues. Trimming removed 6 bases from V and 6 bases from J, with 17 bases in between. Germline V CDR1 and CDR2: SGHTA, FQGNSA. CDR3 protein: CASRPFLQGHGYTF. In DNA, the CDR3 is TGTGCCAGCAGACCCTTCTTACAGGGACATGGCTACACCTTC.

The genes are TRBV20-1 and TRBJ2-3; the D is unclear. CDR3 length: 11 residues. V lost 6 bases, J lost 6 bases, and 10 bases lay in between. Germline CDR1 DFQATT, CDR2 SNEGSKA (reference sequence). The CDR3 loop reads CSAGVRDTQYF. The CDR3 coding sequence is TGCAGTGCCGGAGTAAGGGATACGCAGTATTTT.

The chain couples TRBV18 to TRBJ2-3; a possible D gene is TRBD2 (6 bases). Germline V gives CDR1 KGHSH, CDR2 LQKENI. There are 17 residues in the CDR3. Trimming removed 0 bases from V and 1 base from J, with 14 bases in between. The CDR3 spells CASSPPGQRRGTDTQYF. In DNA, the CDR3 is TGTGCCAGCTCACCACCGGGGCAGCGGAGGGGCACAGATACGCAGTATTTT.

The chain couples TRBV2 to TRBJ2-5; D is perhaps TRBD1 or TRBD2 (5 bases each). The CDR3 runs 15 residues. The V end was cut by 6 bases, the J end by 1 base, with 15 bases between. From germline, CDR1 is SNHLY and CDR2 FYNNEI. The CDR3 reads CASRGVSWGQETQYF. The CDR3 DNA reads as TGTGCCAGCAGGGGGGTTTCCTGGGGCCAAGAGACCCAGTACTTC. Drawing the rest from reference TRBV2 and TRBJ2-5, the complete variable domain is EPEVTQTPSHQVTQMGQEVILRCVPISNHLYFYWYRQILGQKVEFLVSFYNNEISEKSEIFDDQFSVERPDGSNFTLKIRSTKLEDSAMYFCASRGVSWGQETQYFGPGTRLLVL.

This clone was seen only a few times. The V gene is TRBV5-1, the J gene TRBJ2-3; 12 nucleotides align to TRBD2. The length of the CDR3 is 16 residues. Trimming cost V 4 bases and J 4 bases; bases outside gene matches: 7. The germline CDR1 and CDR2 sequences are SGHRS and YFSETQ. The CDR3 sequence: CASSLAGGPFPDTQYF. The CDR3 bases are TGCGCCAGCAGCCTAGCGGGGGGGCCCTTCCCAGATACGCAGTATTTT.

The rearrangement links TRBV27 to TRBJ1-4; 7 nucleotides match TRBD1. J was trimmed by 8 bases and V by 8 bases; bases with no gene match: 11. The CDR3 runs to 14 residues. Germline CDR1 and CDR2: MNHEY and SMNVEV (reference sequence). DNA of the CDR3: TGTGCCAGCGCAGTCGGGACAGTCGGGGAAAAACTGTTTTTT. The encoded protein is CASAVGTVGEKLFF.

This sequence joins TRBV7-9 and TRBJ1-1, with no clear D. Germline loops: CDR1 SEHNR, CDR2 FQNEAQ (reference sequence). The CDR3 extends over 13 amino acids. Trimming removed 7 bases from V and 4 bases from J, with 13 bases in between. CDR3 sequence reads: CASTLLGGTEAFF. The CDR3 DNA sequence: TGTGCCAGCACCCTCTTGGGTGGCACTGAAGCTTTCTTT. Combining the CDR3 with reference TRBV7-9 and TRBJ1-1 gives the whole variable domain DTGVSQNPRHKITKRGQNVTFRCDPISEHNRLYWYRQTLGQGPEFLTYFQNEAQLEKSRLLSDRFSAERPKGSFSTLEIQRTEQGDSAMYLCASTLLGGTEAFFGQGTRLTVV.

The genes are TRBV5-6 and TRBJ2-7; D is ambiguous. Germline values: CDR1 SGHDT, CDR2 YYEEEE. This CDR3 region has 14 residues. Deletions cut 0 bases from V and 7 bases from J, with 14 bases between. The CDR3 bases are TGTGCCAGCAGCTTGGGACTCCACTTAGCTGAGCAGTACTTC. Residues: CASSLGLHLAEQYF. Using reference TRBV5-6 and TRBJ2-7 for the parts outside the CDR3, the full variable domain is DAGVTQSPTHLIKTRGQQVTLRCSPKSGHDTVSWYQQALGQGPQFIFQYYEEEERQRGNFPDRFSGHQFPNYSSELNVNALLLGDSALYLCASSLGLHLAEQYFGPGTRLTVT.

The V and J genes are TRBV7-2 and TRBJ1-2; D may be TRBD1 (5 bases). This CDR3 comprises 13 residues. The V gene lost 1 base and the J gene lost 2 bases, with 5 bases spanning the gap. Germline-derived CDR1 and CDR2 are SGHTA and FQGNSA. CDR3 loop: CASSLGQNYGYTF. DNA of the CDR3: TGTGCCAGCAGCTTAGGACAGAACTATGGCTACACCTTC.

This clone occurred a few times. This sequence joins TRBV6-1 and TRBJ1-5, with D tentatively TRBD1 (5 bases). Deletions cut 3 bases from V and 6 bases from J, with 9 bases between. The CDR3 totals 13 residues. The V gene's germline CDR1 is MNHNS and CDR2 SASEGT. CDR3 coding DNA: TGTGCCAGCAGTGAGACAGTTGGTCAGCCCCAGCATTTT. Translation gives CASSETVGQPQHF.

There are many counts of this clone. V and J are TRBV7-6 and TRBJ2-3, with D uncertain. Trimming removed 1 base from V and 2 bases from J, with 7 bases in between. This CDR3 contains 14 residues. CDR1 SGHVS and CDR2 FNYEAQ come from the germline V gene. CDR3 in amino acids: CASSLVPSTDTQYF. DNA of the CDR3: TGTGCCAGCAGCTTAGTCCCGTCCACAGATACGCAGTATTTT.

This clone showed up just a few times. This chain links TRBV5-1 with TRBJ2-2, with 8 nucleotides matching TRBD1. Germline V gene data show CDR1 as SGHRS and CDR2 as YFSETQ. V was pared by 5 bases and J by 5 bases, with 11 bases of the junction left unmatched. There are 16 residues in the CDR3. The CDR3 reads CASRDARQGRTGELFF. In nucleotides, the CDR3 is TGCGCCAGCAGGGATGCCCGACAGGGGCGGACCGGGGAGCTGTTTTTT.

The chain combines TRBV2 with TRBJ1-2; D is possibly TRBD1 (6 bases). Trimming removed 5 bases from V and 4 bases from J, with 11 bases in between. Germline CDR1 and CDR2: SNHLY and FYNNEI. The CDR3 length is 13 residues. Here the CDR3 DNA reads TGTGCCAGCAGTCTCGGGACATCCTATGGCTACACCTTC. It specifies CASSLGTSYGYTF. Based on the CDR3 plus reference TRBV2 and TRBJ1-2, the full variable domain is EPEVTQTPSHQVTQMGQEVILRCVPISNHLYFYWYRQILGQKVEFLVSFYNNEISEKSEIFDDQFSVERPDGSNFTLKIRSTKLEDSAMYFCASSLGTSYGYTFGSGTRLTVV.

This clone was counted many times. The chain has TRBV7-9 and TRBJ1-2, with a tentative D call TRBD1 (5 bases). CDR3 length equals 14 residues. V gave up 1 base and J gave up 3 bases, with 9 bases separating them. Per the germline V gene, CDR1 is SEHNR and CDR2 is FQNEAQ (reference sequence). This CDR3 reads CASSLVPGHYGYTF. CDR3 bases: TGTGCCAGCAGCTTAGTTCCGGGACACTATGGCTACACCTTC.

The V and J genes are TRBV28 and TRBJ1-5; 7 bases are shared with TRBD1. This CDR3 has 16 amino acids. With V trimmed by 3 bases and J by 2 bases, 7 bases remained unmatched. In germline, CDR1 is MDHEN, CDR2 SYDVKM. The CDR3 here is CASSLGDSFGNQPQHF. The DNA for the CDR3 is TGTGCCAGCAGTTTGGGGGACAGTTTCGGCAATCAGCCCCAGCATTTT.